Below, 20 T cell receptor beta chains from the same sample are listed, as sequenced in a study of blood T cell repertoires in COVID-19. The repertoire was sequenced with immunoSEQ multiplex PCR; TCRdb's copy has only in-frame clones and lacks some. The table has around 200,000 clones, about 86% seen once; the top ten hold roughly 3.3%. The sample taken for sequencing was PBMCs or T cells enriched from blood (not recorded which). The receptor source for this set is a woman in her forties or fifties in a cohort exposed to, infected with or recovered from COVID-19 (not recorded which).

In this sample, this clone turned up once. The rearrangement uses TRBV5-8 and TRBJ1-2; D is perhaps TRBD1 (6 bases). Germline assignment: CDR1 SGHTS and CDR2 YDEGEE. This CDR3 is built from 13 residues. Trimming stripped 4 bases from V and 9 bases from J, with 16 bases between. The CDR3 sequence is CASSRWGTTSYTF. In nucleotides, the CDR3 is TGTGCCAGCAGCCGCTGGGGGACAACCAGCTACACCTTC.

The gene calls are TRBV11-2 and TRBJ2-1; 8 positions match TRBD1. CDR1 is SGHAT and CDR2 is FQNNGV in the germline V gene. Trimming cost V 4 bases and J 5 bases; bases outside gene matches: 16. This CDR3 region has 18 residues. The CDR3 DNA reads TGTGCCAGCAGCTCCTACCGGACAGGGATTTCGTTCCACAATGAGCAGTTCTTC. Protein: CASSSYRTGISFHNEQFF.

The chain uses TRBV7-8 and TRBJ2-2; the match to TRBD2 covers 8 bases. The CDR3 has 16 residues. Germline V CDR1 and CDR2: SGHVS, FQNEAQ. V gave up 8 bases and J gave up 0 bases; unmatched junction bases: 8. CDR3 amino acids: CASRRRGGANTGELFF. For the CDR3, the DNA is TGTGCCAGCCGCCGACGGGGGGGGGCGAACACCGGGGAGCTGTTTTTT.

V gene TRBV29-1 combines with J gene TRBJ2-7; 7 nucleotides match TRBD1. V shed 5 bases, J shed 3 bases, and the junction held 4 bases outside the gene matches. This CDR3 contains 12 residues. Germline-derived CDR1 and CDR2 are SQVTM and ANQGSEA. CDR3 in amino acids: CSVRGQFYEQYF. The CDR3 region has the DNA TGCAGCGTTCGGGGACAGTTCTACGAGCAGTACTTC.

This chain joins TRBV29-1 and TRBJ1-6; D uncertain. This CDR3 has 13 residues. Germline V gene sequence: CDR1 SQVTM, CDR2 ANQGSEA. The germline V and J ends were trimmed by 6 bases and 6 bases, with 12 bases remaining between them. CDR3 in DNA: TGCAGCGTCCGGGGAGAGGGTAATTCACCCCTCCACTTT. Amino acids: CSVRGEGNSPLHF.

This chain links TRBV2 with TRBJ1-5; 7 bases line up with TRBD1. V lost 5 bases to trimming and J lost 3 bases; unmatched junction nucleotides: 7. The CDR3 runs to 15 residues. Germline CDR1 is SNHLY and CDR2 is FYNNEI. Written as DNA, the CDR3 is TGTGCCAGCAGTATCCAGACAGGGCACAATCAGCCCCAGCATTTT. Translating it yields CASSIQTGHNQPQHF.

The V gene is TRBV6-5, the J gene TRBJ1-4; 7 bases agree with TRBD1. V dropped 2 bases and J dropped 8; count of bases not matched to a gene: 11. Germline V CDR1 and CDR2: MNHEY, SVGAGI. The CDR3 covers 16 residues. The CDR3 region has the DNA TGTGCCAGCAGTTACCGGGGGACAGTCCGGGAAGAAAAACTGTTTTTT. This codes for CASSYRGTVREEKLFF.

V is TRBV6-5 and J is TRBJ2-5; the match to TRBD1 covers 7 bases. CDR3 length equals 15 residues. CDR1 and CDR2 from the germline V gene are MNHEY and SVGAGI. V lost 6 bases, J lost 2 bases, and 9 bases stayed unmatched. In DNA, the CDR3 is TGTGCCAGCAGATATTACGACAGGGCACAAGAGACCCAGTACTTC. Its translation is CASRYYDRAQETQYF.

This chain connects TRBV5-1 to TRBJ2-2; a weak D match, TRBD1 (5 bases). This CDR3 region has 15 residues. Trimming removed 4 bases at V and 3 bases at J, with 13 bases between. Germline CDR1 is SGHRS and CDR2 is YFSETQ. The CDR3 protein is CASSPPQGDTGELFF. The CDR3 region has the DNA TGCGCCAGCAGCCCCCCCCAGGGCGACACCGGGGAGCTGTTTTTT.

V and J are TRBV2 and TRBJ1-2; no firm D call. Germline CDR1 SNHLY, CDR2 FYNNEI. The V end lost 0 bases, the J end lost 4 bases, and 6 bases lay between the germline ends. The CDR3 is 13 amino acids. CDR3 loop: CASSEAAGYGYTF. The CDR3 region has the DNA TGTGCCAGCAGTGAAGCGGCAGGCTATGGCTACACCTTC. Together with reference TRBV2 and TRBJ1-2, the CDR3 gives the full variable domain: EPEVTQTPSHQVTQMGQEVILRCVPISNHLYFYWYRQILGQKVEFLVSFYNNEISEKSEIFDDQFSVERPDGSNFTLKIRSTKLEDSAMYFCASSEAAGYGYTFGSGTRLTVV.

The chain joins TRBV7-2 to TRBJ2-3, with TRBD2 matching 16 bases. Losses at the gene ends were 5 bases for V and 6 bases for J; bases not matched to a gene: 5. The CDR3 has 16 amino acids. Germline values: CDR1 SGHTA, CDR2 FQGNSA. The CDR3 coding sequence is TGTGCCAGCAGCCCGGGACTAGCGGGGGGGGTGGATACGCAGTATTTT. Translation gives CASSPGLAGGVDTQYF.

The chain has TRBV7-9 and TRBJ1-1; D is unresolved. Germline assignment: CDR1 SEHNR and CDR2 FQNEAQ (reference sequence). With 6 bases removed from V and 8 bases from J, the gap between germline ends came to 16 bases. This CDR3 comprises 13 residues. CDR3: CASSLGPYPEAFF. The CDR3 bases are TGTGCCAGCAGTCTGGGCCCGTATCCGGAAGCTTTCTTT.

The DNA of the CDR3 is TGTGCCAGCAGTACCGGGGTGATCGATGAGCAGTTCTTC. This encodes CASSTGVIDEQFF. J is TRBJ2-1 and V is TRBV6-5, with a tentative D call TRBD2 (5 bases). CDR1 and CDR2 from the germline V gene are MNHEY and SVGAGI. The CDR3 loop spans 13 amino acids. Deletions cut 5 bases from V and 8 bases from J, with 13 bases between.

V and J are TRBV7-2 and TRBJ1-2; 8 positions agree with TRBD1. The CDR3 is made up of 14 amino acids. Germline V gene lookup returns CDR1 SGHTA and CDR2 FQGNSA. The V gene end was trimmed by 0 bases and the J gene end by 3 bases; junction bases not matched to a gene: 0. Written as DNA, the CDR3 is TGTGCCAGCAGCTTAGCGACAGGGGACTATGGCTACACCTTC. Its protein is CASSLATGDYGYTF.

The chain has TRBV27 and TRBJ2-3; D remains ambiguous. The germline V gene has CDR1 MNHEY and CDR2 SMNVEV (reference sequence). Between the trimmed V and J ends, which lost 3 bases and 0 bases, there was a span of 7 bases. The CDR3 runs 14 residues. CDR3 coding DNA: TGTGCCAGCAGTTTTATCGGGAGCACAGATACGCAGTATTTT. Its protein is CASSFIGSTDTQYF.

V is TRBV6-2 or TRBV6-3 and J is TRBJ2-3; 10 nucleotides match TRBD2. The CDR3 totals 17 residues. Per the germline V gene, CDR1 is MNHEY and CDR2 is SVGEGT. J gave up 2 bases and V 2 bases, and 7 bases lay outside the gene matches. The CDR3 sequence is CASSYGIAGGPTDTQYF. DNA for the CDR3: TGTGCCAGCAGTTACGGGATAGCGGGGGGCCCCACAGATACGCAGTATTTT.

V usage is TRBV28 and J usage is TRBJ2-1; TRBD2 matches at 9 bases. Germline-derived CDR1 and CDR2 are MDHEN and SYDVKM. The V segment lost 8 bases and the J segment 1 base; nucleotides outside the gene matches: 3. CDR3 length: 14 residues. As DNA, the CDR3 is TGTGCCAGCCTGACTAGCGGATCCTACAATGAGCAGTTCTTC. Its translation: CASLTSGSYNEQFF. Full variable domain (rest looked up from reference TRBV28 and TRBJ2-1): DVKVTQSSRYLVKRTGEKVFLECVQDMDHENMFWYRQDPGLGLRLIYFSYDVKMKEKGDIPEGYSVSREKKERFSLILESASTNQTSMYLCASLTSGSYNEQFFGPGTRLTVL.

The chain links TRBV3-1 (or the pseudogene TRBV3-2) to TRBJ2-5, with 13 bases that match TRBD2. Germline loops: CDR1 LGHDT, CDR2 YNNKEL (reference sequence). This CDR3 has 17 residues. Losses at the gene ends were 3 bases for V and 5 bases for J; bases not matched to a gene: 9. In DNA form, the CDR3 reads TGTGCCAGCAGCCAGACTAGCGGGGGGACCACTCTTGAGACCCAGTACTTC. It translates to CASSQTSGGTTLETQYF.

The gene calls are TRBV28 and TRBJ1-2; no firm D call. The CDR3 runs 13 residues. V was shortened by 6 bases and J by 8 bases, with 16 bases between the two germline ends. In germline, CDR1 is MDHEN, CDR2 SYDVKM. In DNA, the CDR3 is TGTGCCAGCAGCCCTCCCACATCTTCGGGCTACACCTTC. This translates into CASSPPTSSGYTF.

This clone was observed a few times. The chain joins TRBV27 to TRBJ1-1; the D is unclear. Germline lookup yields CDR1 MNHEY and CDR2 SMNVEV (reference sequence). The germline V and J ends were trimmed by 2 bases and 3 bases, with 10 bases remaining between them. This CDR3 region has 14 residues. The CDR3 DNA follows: TGTGCCAGCAGTTTAGGGAGTCGTTACACTGAAGCTTTCTTT. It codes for CASSLGSRYTEAFF.